Below, 30 T cell receptor beta chains from the same sample are listed, as sequenced in a study of cytomegalovirus exposure and HLA in healthy donors. Use of 60 Vbeta and 13 Jbeta primers characterized the PCR. TCRdb keeps only in-frame clones here, not all; method: immunoSEQ multiplex PCR. The sample lists approximately 110,000 clones; roughly two thirds were seen once. Specimen: PBMCs. The receptors here all came from a man aged 25 to 40 in good health and CMV-seronegative.

This rearrangement joins TRBV9 to TRBJ2-2; tentatively, D is TRBD1 (5 bases). The CDR3 runs 16 residues. With 3 bases removed from V and 6 bases from J, the gap between germline ends came to 18 bases. CDR1 is SGDLS and CDR2 is YYNGEE in the germline V gene. CDR3 amino acids: CASSAGTGAGAGELFF. As DNA, the CDR3 is TGTGCCAGCAGCGCTGGAACAGGAGCCGGTGCCGGGGAGCTGTTTTTT.

There are a few counts of this clone. This sequence joins TRBV7-2 and TRBJ1-2; D remains ambiguous. This CDR3 spans 13 amino acids. The germline V gene has CDR1 SGHTA and CDR2 FQGNSA. V was trimmed by 3 bases and J by 2 bases, leaving 7 bases between them. The DNA of the CDR3 is TGTGCCAGCAGCTTGGGCTACAACTATGGCTACACCTTC. Translation: CASSLGYNYGYTF.

The chain is built from TRBV28 and TRBJ1-2, with 7 bases fitting TRBD1. With 5 bases clipped from V and 3 bases from J, the junction kept 9 bases outside the gene matches. The CDR3 consists of 15 residues. In germline, CDR1 is MDHEN, CDR2 SYDVKM. CDR3 region: CASSQGGRADYGYTF. For the CDR3, the DNA is TGTGCCAGCAGTCAAGGGGGCCGAGCAGACTATGGCTACACCTTC.

V gene TRBV15 combines with J gene TRBJ1-3; 7 nucleotides line up with TRBD1. V lost 5 bases, J lost 0 bases, and 7 bases stayed unmatched. CDR3 length: 16 amino acids. Germline values: CDR1 LNHNV, CDR2 YYDKDF (reference sequence). The CDR3 DNA reads TGTGCCACCAGCCCCTGGGACAGAGCCTCTGGAAACACCATATATTTT. The encoded protein is CATSPWDRASGNTIYF.

The chain is built from TRBV2 and TRBJ1-5; TRBD1 matches 9 bases. V was pared by 6 bases and J by 7 bases, with 10 bases of the junction left unmatched. The CDR3 has 15 amino acids. The germline V gene has CDR1 SNHLY and CDR2 FYNNEI. The CDR3 loop is CASRRDRARDQPQHF. CDR3 coding DNA: TGTGCCAGCAGACGGGACAGGGCGAGAGACCAGCCCCAGCATTTT.

The genes are TRBV27 and TRBJ1-1, with D uncertain. V lost 2 bases and J lost 1, with 11 bases in between. The CDR3 has 15 residues. The germline CDR1 and CDR2 sequences are MNHEY and SMNVEV (reference sequence). The CDR3 protein is CASSLTPSGNTEAFF. The CDR3 DNA reads as TGTGCCAGCAGTTTAACCCCTTCCGGGAACACTGAAGCTTTCTTT.

The chain employs TRBV19 and TRBJ2-3; 9 bases are a match to TRBD1. Germline V gene sequence: CDR1 LNHDA, CDR2 SQIVND (reference sequence). The CDR3 spans 16 residues. With V trimmed by 4 bases and J by 3 bases, 8 bases remained unmatched. The CDR3 bases are TGTGCCAGTAGTACTTGGACAGGGGCACGTACAGATACGCAGTATTTT. It specifies CASSTWTGARTDTQYF.

The sample holds one count of this clone. V usage is TRBV15 and J usage is TRBJ1-2; D gene uncertain. The CDR3 is made up of 15 amino acids. V was clipped by 0 bases and J by 6 bases, with 14 bases between them. Germline CDR1 and CDR2: LNHNV and YYDKDF (reference sequence). The CDR3 here is CATSRDFRVADGYTF. DNA of the CDR3: TGTGCCACCAGCAGAGATTTCCGGGTGGCGGATGGCTACACCTTC.

This chain links TRBV11-3 with TRBJ2-3; D possibly corresponds to TRBD2 (6 bases). Looked up from germline, CDR1 is SGHNT and CDR2 is YENEEA. This CDR3 is built from 13 residues. Trimming left V 1 base short and J 4 bases short, with 6 bases between. The CDR3 loop reads CASSLGGADTQYF. As DNA, the CDR3 is TGTGCCAGCAGCTTAGGGGGGGCAGATACGCAGTATTTT.

The chain couples TRBV6-5 to TRBJ1-1, with D perhaps TRBD1 (5 bases). Trimming pared 7 bases from V and 4 bases from J, leaving 19 bases between. The CDR3 consists of 15 residues. The germline gives CDR1 MNHEY, CDR2 SVGAGI. DNA for the CDR3: TGTGCCAGCAATAAACCGGGGGTCGGGGCCACTGAAGCTTTCTTT. It translates to CASNKPGVGATEAFF.

The DNA for the CDR3 is TGCAGTGCCCACAGACAAGAGACCCAGTACTTC. It encodes CSAHRQETQYF. The chain has TRBV20-1 and TRBJ2-5; no firm D call. Germline V gene data show CDR1 as DFQATT and CDR2 as SNEGSKA (reference sequence). V was pared by 6 bases and J by 2 bases, with 7 bases between. This CDR3 contains 11 residues.

The chain joins TRBV27 to TRBJ2-7, with D perhaps TRBD1 (6 bases). CDR1 MNHEY and CDR2 SMNVEV come from the germline V gene (reference sequence). Trimming removed 4 bases from V and 2 bases from J, with 9 bases in between. The CDR3 runs 13 residues. The CDR3 region is CASSSDSPYEQYF. The CDR3 nucleotides are TGTGCCAGCAGTTCGGACAGTCCCTACGAGCAGTACTTC.

This clone was counted once. V usage is TRBV29-1 and J usage is TRBJ2-7, with 11 bases fitting TRBD1. Looked up from germline, CDR1 is SQVTM and CDR2 is ANQGSEA. Trimming took 6 bases from V and 4 from J; bases not matched to a gene: 8. CDR3 length: 14 amino acids. In DNA form, the CDR3 reads TGCAGCGTAGGCGGGACAGGGGGTGTGTACGAGCAGTACTTC. Its protein is CSVGGTGGVYEQYF.

In the case of this clone: Other DNA sequences in this specimen translate into the identical CDR3. The V and J genes are TRBV7-2 and TRBJ1-4, with 12 bases that match TRBD1. CDR3 length equals 14 residues. Trimming cost V 4 bases and J 7 bases; bases outside gene matches: 1. Germline V gives CDR1 SGHTA, CDR2 FQGNSA. This CDR3 is CASSWDRGPEKLFF. CDR3 nucleotides: TGTGCCAGCAGCTGGGACAGGGGGCCTGAAAAACTGTTTTTT.

This sequence joins TRBV6-6 and TRBJ2-1; 10 bases match TRBD2. The CDR3 is 16 amino acids. Trimming cost V 6 bases and J 6 bases; bases outside gene matches: 11. CDR1 is MNHNY and CDR2 is SVGAGI in the germline V gene (reference sequence). As DNA, the CDR3 is TGTGCCAGCAGCCTCTCCGGACTAGCGGCACTCAATGAGCAGTTCTTC. This encodes CASSLSGLAALNEQFF.

This clone showed up just once. The V gene is TRBV6-1, the J gene TRBJ1-5, with D tentatively TRBD1 (5 bases). Deletions cut 6 bases from V and 8 bases from J, with 17 bases between. The CDR3 is 14 amino acids. Germline V gene data show CDR1 as MNHNS and CDR2 as SASEGT. The CDR3 region has the DNA TGTGCCAGCAGAGCGTCAGGGCCGCGTGAGCCCCAGCATTTT. Amino acid sequence: CASRASGPREPQHF.

The chain couples TRBV4-3 to TRBJ2-7; 12 bases map to TRBD2. CDR1 is LGHNA and CDR2 is YSLEER in the germline V gene. The CDR3 consists of 19 residues. Trimming took 1 base from V and 3 from J; bases not matched to a gene: 13. CDR3 amino acids: CASSQAASGRASGLYEQYF. CDR3 bases: TGCGCCAGCAGCCAAGCGGCTAGCGGGAGGGCGTCAGGACTCTACGAGCAGTACTTC.

The V and J genes are TRBV6-6 and TRBJ2-5, with TRBD1 matching over 7 bases. The J call could be wrong; TRBJ2-7 is a better fit for the DNA end. Per germline, CDR1 MNHNY and CDR2 SVGAGI (reference sequence). This CDR3 comprises 13 residues. The CDR3 loop reads CASSLQGQGEQYF. In DNA, the CDR3 is TGTGCCAGCAGCTTACAGGGGCAGGGCGAGCAGTACTTC.

This rearrangement joins TRBV19 to TRBJ2-1; D is possibly TRBD2 (6 bases). This CDR3 has 14 residues. Trimming shortened V by 7 bases and J by 0 bases, and 10 bases separated the two germline ends. Germline CDR1 and CDR2: LNHDA and SQIVND (reference sequence). The CDR3, as DNA: TGTGCCAGTAAGGACGGGAGCTCCTACAATGAGCAGTTCTTC. It is translated as CASKDGSSYNEQFF.

The genes are TRBV28 and TRBJ2-5; 8 bases match TRBD1. The CDR3 loop spans 15 amino acids. After removal of 5 bases from V and 2 bases from J, the junction contained 7 bases not matched to a gene. Germline values: CDR1 MDHEN, CDR2 SYDVKM. DNA for the CDR3: TGTGCCAGCAGTGCGCAGGGGGCGAGTCAAGAGACCCAGTACTTC. This encodes CASSAQGASQETQYF.

V gene TRBV6-1 combines with J gene TRBJ2-2, with TRBD1 as a possible D gene (6 bases). The CDR3 has 14 amino acids. V lost 7 bases, J lost 6 bases, and 15 bases lay in between. The germline V gene encodes CDR1 MNHNS and CDR2 SASEGT. CDR3 coding DNA: TGTGCCAGCAATCTAATCAGGGGTTCCGGGGAGCTGTTTTTT. Translated, it gives CASNLIRGSGELFF.

This clone occurred a few times. V is TRBV9 and J is TRBJ2-7; no reliable D call. The length of the CDR3 is 15 residues. The germline CDR1 and CDR2 sequences are SGDLS and YYNGEE. V was shortened by 4 bases and J by 0 bases, with 14 bases between the two germline ends. CDR3 DNA: TGTGCCAGCAGCCCTACAGTTGGGTTCTCCTACGAGCAGTACTTC. It codes for CASSPTVGFSYEQYF.

This chain uses TRBV12-5 with TRBJ1-1; D is uncertain. Trimming took 4 bases from V and 0 from J, leaving 9 bases between them. The CDR3 spans 14 residues. From germline, CDR1 is LGHNT and CDR2 FRNRAP. The CDR3 loop reads CASGSSPLNTEAFF. The CDR3, as DNA: TGTGCTAGTGGTTCCTCCCCGTTGAACACTGAAGCTTTCTTT.

V is TRBV5-6 and J is TRBJ2-7, with D tentatively TRBD1 (7 bases). The V gene's germline CDR1 is SGHDT and CDR2 YYEEEE. V was pared by 3 bases and J by 1 base, with 11 bases between. This CDR3 is built from 14 residues. CDR3 amino acids: CASSWGDSSYEQYF. In DNA form, the CDR3 reads TGTGCCAGCAGCTGGGGGGACAGTTCCTACGAGCAGTACTTC.

V gene TRBV30 combines with J gene TRBJ2-1; D not resolved. The germline gives CDR1 GTSNPN, CDR2 SVGIG (reference sequence). The CDR3 runs 12 residues. Trimming took 1 base from V and 8 from J, leaving 9 bases between them. The CDR3, as DNA: TGTGCCTGGAGTGGGAGATCGGATGAGCAGTTCTTC. Translated: CAWSGRSDEQFF.

This clone was seen a few times. This chain connects TRBV7-9 to TRBJ1-1; D ambiguous. In germline, CDR1 is SEHNR, CDR2 FQNEAQ (reference sequence). The CDR3 is made up of 12 amino acids. With 2 bases removed from V and 8 bases from J, the gap between germline ends came to 9 bases. CDR3 in amino acids: CASSLSRGEAFF. The CDR3 nucleotides read TGTGCCAGCAGCTTAAGTCGCGGAGAAGCTTTCTTT.

This clone was picked up one time. The chain carries TRBV11-2 and TRBJ2-2; no reliable D call. There are 16 residues in the CDR3. Germline V gene data show CDR1 as SGHAT and CDR2 as FQNNGV. The V gene lost 5 bases and the J gene lost 1 base, with 14 bases spanning the gap. Here the CDR3 reads CASSRIPSQNTGELFF. CDR3 DNA sequence: TGTGCCAGCAGCCGAATACCAAGCCAGAACACCGGGGAGCTGTTTTTT.

The rearrangement uses TRBV4-2 and TRBJ2-3; weak D call: TRBD1 (5 bases). The CDR3 contains 16 residues. V lost 4 bases and J lost 4, with 18 bases in between. Germline assignment: CDR1 LGHNA and CDR2 YNFKEQ. In DNA, the CDR3 is TGTGCCAGCAGCCCTATTTTGGGGCCTGGCGCAGATACGCAGTATTTT. Its protein is CASSPILGPGADTQYF.

V gene TRBV28 combines with J gene TRBJ2-1; perhaps TRBD2 as D (6 bases). The ends were cut back, 5 bases at V and 10 bases at J, with 12 bases in the middle. This CDR3 region has 12 residues. Germline V CDR1 and CDR2: MDHEN, SYDVKM. In DNA form, the CDR3 reads TGTGCCAGCAGTGGGGGACTCGACGAGCAGTTCTTC. Protein sequence: CASSGGLDEQFF.

This chain joins TRBV9 and TRBJ2-1, with 10 bases aligning to TRBD2. V shed 2 bases, J shed 3 bases, and the junction held 5 bases outside the gene matches. This CDR3 comprises 16 residues. Looked up from germline, CDR1 is SGDLS and CDR2 is YYNGEE. The CDR3 is CASSVTSGLFYNEQFF. CDR3 nucleotides: TGTGCCAGCAGCGTGACTAGCGGGTTATTCTACAATGAGCAGTTCTTC.